Each of the 9 T cell receptor beta chains below was sequenced from the same sample in a study of cytomegalovirus exposure and HLA in healthy donors. PCR employed 60 Vbeta and 13 Jbeta primers. Only in-frame clones appear in the TCRdb table, and some are missing; sequencing was by immunoSEQ multiplex PCR. The repertoire consists of hundreds of thousands of clones, with almost 70% occurring once and the leading ten covering 2.5% to 3%. Sequences were obtained from PBMCs. Receptors originate from a man aged 35-49 years in good health and CMV-seropositive.

The J gene is TRBJ2-7, the V gene TRBV5-6, with 7 bases fitting TRBD1. The CDR3 extends over 13 amino acids. With V trimmed by 4 bases and J by 6 bases, 7 bases remained unmatched. Germline V gives CDR1 SGHDT, CDR2 YYEEEE. The DNA for the CDR3 is TGTGCCAGCAGCCCCCTACCAGGGGGCGAGCAGTACTTC. Protein product: CASSPLPGGEQYF.

The genes are TRBV2 and TRBJ2-7, with D perhaps matching TRBD1 (5 bases). Trimming left V 6 bases short and J 2 bases short, with 11 bases between. The CDR3 runs 13 residues. Germline CDR1 is SNHLY and CDR2 is FYNNEI. The CDR3 bases are TGTGCCAGCAGGGACACCGGCACCTACGAGCAGTACTTC. Translation gives CASRDTGTYEQYF.

DNA of the CDR3: TGTGCCAGCAGCTTATGGCGGGACAGGAGCCAAGAGACCCAGTACTTC. The encoded protein is CASSLWRDRSQETQYF. J is TRBJ2-5 and V is TRBV7-9, with TRBD1 matching over 8 bases. The germline CDR1 and CDR2 sequences are SEHNR and FQNEAQ (reference sequence). Trimming at V came to 2 bases and at J to 1 base, leaving 6 bases not matched to a gene. CDR3 length: 16 amino acids.

The chain carries TRBV19 and TRBJ2-3, with 9 positions matching TRBD2. V gave up 0 bases and J gave up 3 bases; unmatched junction bases: 4. The CDR3 covers 16 residues. CDR1 LNHDA and CDR2 SQIVND come from the germline V gene (reference sequence). CDR3 amino acids: CASSIDSSGGTDTQYF. The DNA for the CDR3 is TGTGCCAGTAGTATAGATTCGAGCGGGGGGACAGATACGCAGTATTTT.

The chain links TRBV14 to TRBJ1-2, with D unclear. Germline V lookup: CDR1 SGHDN, CDR2 FVKESK. CDR3 length equals 13 residues. V lost 0 bases, J lost 4 bases, and 6 bases lay in between. The CDR3 protein is CASSQDTAYGYTF. The CDR3 nucleotides are TGTGCCAGCAGCCAAGATACAGCCTATGGCTACACCTTC.

DNA for the CDR3: TGTGCCAGCAGCTTTAGCACGATTAGCGGGGGGGCCTCAAATGAGCAGTTCTTC. Its translation: CASSFSTISGGASNEQFF. The V call is TRBV7-8, the J call TRBJ2-1; 11 positions match TRBD2. Germline V CDR1 and CDR2: SGHVS, FQNEAQ. The CDR3 is made up of 18 amino acids. Trimming removed 3 bases from V and 7 bases from J; junction bases left unmatched: 14.

This chain uses TRBV4-1 with TRBJ1-4; TRBD1 matches 8 bases. The trim removed 4 bases at V and 8 bases at J, leaving 3 bases unmatched. Germline-derived CDR1 and CDR2 are MGHRA and YSYEKL. There are 13 residues in the CDR3. The CDR3 DNA reads TGCGCCAGCAGCCTCACAGGGGGGGAAAAACTGTTTTTT. Encoded protein: CASSLTGGEKLFF.

The chain joins TRBV19 to TRBJ1-5; D may be TRBD1 (5 bases). V was shortened by 8 bases and J by 2 bases, with 10 bases between the two germline ends. The CDR3 runs to 13 residues. Germline V gene lookup returns CDR1 LNHDA and CDR2 SQIVND (reference sequence). The CDR3 coding sequence is TGTGCCAGTCAAGCGGGGGGCAATCAGCCCCAGCATTTT. It is translated as CASQAGGNQPQHF.

The rearrangement links TRBV19 to TRBJ1-2, with a possible D match to TRBD1 (6 bases). The V gene's germline CDR1 is LNHDA and CDR2 SQIVND (reference sequence). Deletions cut 5 bases from V and 8 bases from J, with 12 bases between. The CDR3 consists of 12 residues. For the CDR3, the DNA is TGTGCCAGTAGTGGCAGGGGTAGAGGCTACACCTTC. Amino acid sequence: CASSGRGRGYTF.